This section outlines one T cell receptor beta chain sequence together with its context. Its antigen target is currently unknown. Base-call qualities are not available, and no considerably larger clone is one nucleotide away. Trimming costs V 6 bases and J 5 bases, and their ends lie 13 bases apart. The CDR3 spans 14 residues, from the cysteine through the phenylalanine. Kept here is only the CDR3 DNA, which spans 42 bases and is read in frame from base 1. This sample was taken from a study of T cells in Graves' hyperthyroidism and ophthalmopathy (dated 2019 in TCRdb). Context from the whole study: To identify TCR V-J signatures that set the groups apart, the researchers used a discovery cohort of about a hundred patients, made up of 40 to 45 with Graves' ophthalmopathy and 57 with stable Graves' hyperthyroidism. Whether ophthalmopathy could be predicted prospectively was tested in an independent validation cohort made up of under 20 hyperthyroidism patients plus 17 patients who later progressed to ophthalmopathy. The 80 to 100 discovery patients were randomly divided into training and test sets at a 7:3 ratio. The study also compared thyroid tissue and blood T-cell repertoires from more than five Graves' hyperthyroidism patients. Following sampling, methimazole starting at 30 mg daily was given to hyperthyroidism patients, and high-dose intravenous methylprednisolone was given to ophthalmopathy patients. According to the paper, TCR Vbeta CDR3 sequencing was carried out on over 130 peripheral blood samples, which came from under 50 ophthalmopathy, fewer than 80 hyperthyroidism and some 17 progressor patients. On the study overall, not on this receptor specifically: No statistical method was used to set the sample size in advance, and investigators knew the group allocation. During validation, the model predicted progression to ophthalmopathy a median of around 7 months ahead of onset, with almost 71% sensitivity and under 85% specificity. Ophthalmopathy was separated from stable hyperthyroidism by a 13 V-J signature model, with 85% to 90% sensitivity and roughly 81% specificity obtained in cross-validation and 80%/75% obtained in testing. Most expanded thyroid clonotypes (frequency above 0.001) were also found in blood, which suggests that blood repertoires may mirror thyroid immune responses.

The TCR beta CDR3 regions were amplified from RNA transcripts. A first-round RT-PCR of the TCR CDR3 used the HTBI primer set with the Qiagen OneStep RT-PCR kit. The libraries were constructed in a second round of multiplex PCR and then size-selected and purified. The libraries were sequenced on an Illumina HiSeq2000 using paired-end 100 bp reads. From the authors' description of their analysis: SOAPnuke was used to process the raw data, removing reads that contained adapters or uncalled bases, had a mean Phred below 15, or lacked an exact match to the constant primer or identifier. COPE v1.2.5 was used to merge the high-quality paired reads, and each unique nucleotide sequence was defined as a clonotype. MiTCR v1.1 was used to align the clonotypes against IMGT TRBV, TRBD and TRBJ reference segments. The analysis was restricted to V-J combinations with a frequency above 0.0001, which together covered 98% to 99.2% of the repertoires. A TCS score was defined as the ratio of F50 (clonal expansion) to E x V (chaos), with BLOSUM62-based TCRdist applied between CDR3 peptides within each V-J. Welch's t-statistics and random forest reduced several hundred V-J features to 13, which were used in a naive Bayes classifier (R e1071). The Morisita-Horn index was used to measure how similar the thyroid and blood repertoires were. Using fastp trimming at Q25 and MiXCR clonotype assembly, TCRdb reanalyzed the public sequencing data and kept in-frame beta chains. Under each unique CDR3 protein, matching rows form one entry showing the most common genes and DNA. It is TCRdb's table, rather than the study itself, that gives the V and J calls and clone size. This sample has more than 500,000 distinct CDR3 sequences in its table, and more than 45% of those were observed once. The ten largest clonotypes hold 19% of the sample.

Patients with uncontrolled infections, other autoimmune diseases, pregnancy or lactation were excluded. Diagnoses were based on clinical symptoms, serum thyroxine and TRAb, thyroid ultrasound and orbital computed tomography. Total RNA was extracted with Trizol reagent, and quality was checked on an Agilent 2100 Bioanalyzer. This TCR was recovered from an adult woman with Graves' disease, either hyperthyroidism or ophthalmopathy (not recorded which). The rearrangement joined TRBV12-3 or TRBV12-4 to TRBJ2-2, with the D gene tentatively TRBD1 or TRBD2, based on 5 matching bases in each. Sequences were obtained from peripheral blood or thyroid tissue (not recorded which). The DNA reads as follows: TGTGCCAGCAGCTCGGGACGGCATACCGGGGAGCTGTTTTTT. This translates into CASSSGRHTGELFF.